This T cell receptor (beta chain) stems from a study of response to subunit inactivated influenza vaccine. The study's findings and limits: It was suggested by the authors that few new T cells are recruited by each seasonal influenza vaccination.

TCRdb passed the RT-PCR reads through MiXCR, listing each CDR3 protein once. The table has 600,000 to 850,000 distinct CDR3 sequences, 12% to 15% seen once. For this clonotype: The antigen remains unidentified.

Here the sequenced sample was PBMCs from blood, taken 14 to 15 days before vaccination. The TCR was taken from a middle-aged man who received an inactivated influenza vaccine.

In nucleotides, the CDR3 is TGTGCCAGCAGTTCCCTGACTAGCGGGGGCGGGGGGGAGCAGTTCTTC. Encoded protein: CASSSLTSGGGGEQFF. V usage is TRBV27 and J usage is TRBJ2-1; 12 nucleotides line up with TRBD2. V gave up 4 bases and J gave up 10 bases; unmatched junction bases: 11. This CDR3 is built from 16 residues. The germline V gene has CDR1 MNHEY and CDR2 SMNVEV (reference sequence).